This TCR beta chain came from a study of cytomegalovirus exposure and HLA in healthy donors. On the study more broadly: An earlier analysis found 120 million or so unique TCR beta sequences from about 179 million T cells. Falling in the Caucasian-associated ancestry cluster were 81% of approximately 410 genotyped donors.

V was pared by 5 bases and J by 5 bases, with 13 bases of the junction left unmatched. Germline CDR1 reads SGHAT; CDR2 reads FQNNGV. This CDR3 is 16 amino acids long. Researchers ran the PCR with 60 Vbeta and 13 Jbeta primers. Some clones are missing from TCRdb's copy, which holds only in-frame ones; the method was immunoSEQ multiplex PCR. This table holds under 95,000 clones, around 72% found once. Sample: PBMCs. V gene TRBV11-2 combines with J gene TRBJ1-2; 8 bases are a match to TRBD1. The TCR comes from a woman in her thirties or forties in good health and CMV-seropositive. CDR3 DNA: TGTGCCAGCAGCAAACGGGACAGGATGCCCCTTTATGGCTACACCTTC. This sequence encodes CASSKRDRMPLYGYTF.